This T cell receptor beta chain appears in the sequencing data of a study of cytomegalovirus exposure and HLA in healthy donors. Trimming removed 5 bases from V and 3 bases from J, with 14 bases in between. CDR3 length: 15 residues. CDR1 MNHEY and CDR2 SVGAGI come from the germline V gene. Amplification used 60 Vbeta primers and 13 Jbeta primers. Using immunoSEQ multiplex PCR, the repertoire was profiled, and TCRdb retains in-frame clones only, with some absent. The sample records some 150,000 clones, 80% to 85% being singletons. The sequencing input was PBMCs. This sequence was found in a woman in her 50s in good health and CMV-seropositive. This chain connects TRBV6-5 to TRBJ1-5, with a possible D match to TRBD1 (6 bases). The CDR3 protein is CASSTNRAYNQPQHF. DNA of the CDR3: TGTGCCAGCAGTACAAACAGGGCTTACAATCAGCCCCAGCATTTT.